This T cell receptor beta chain was captured in a study of technical replicates of blood from several donors. CDR3 length: 14 amino acids. Germline CDR1 SGHRS, CDR2 YFSETQ. V shed 4 bases and J shed 1 base, with 11 bases lying between them. Measured with immunoSEQ multiplex PCR; TCRdb has only the in-frame clones, and not every one. The table shows 75,000 to 95,000 clones, with approximately 89% occurring only once. Only a few counts were recorded for this clone. The sequence derives from a human donor in good health. V is TRBV5-1 and J is TRBJ1-1, with D tentatively TRBD1 (5 bases). Sequences were obtained from T cells isolated from PBMCs. CDR3 protein: CASSLRGGNTEAFF. In DNA, the CDR3 is TGCGCCAGCAGCCTACGGGGGGGGAACACTGAAGCTTTCTTT.